A selection of T cell receptor beta chains follows, all from one sample in a study of CD8 T cells in ankylosing spondylitis. TCRdb re-derived calls from the 5' RACE reads in MiXCR, one entry per CDR3 protein. Found here are about 440,000 distinct CDR3 sequences, under 20% of them singletons; the top ten hold approximately 0.93%. The sequenced sample was blood, either unsorted or a sorted T cell fraction (not recorded which). Receptor source: a male donor with ankylosing spondylitis. Each CDR3 is given with its conserved first and last residue. The D gene is left open where the match is weak.

v_gene	d_gene	j_gene	len	CDR3aa
TRBV7-9	-	TRBJ2-5	12	CASSLDTETQYF
TRBV9	TRBD2	TRBJ2-1	15	CASSVGLAAYNEQFF
TRBV9	-	TRBJ2-3	12	CASSVDLDTQYF
TRBV10-3	-	TRBJ2-1	14	CAISVGGVGDEQFF
TRBV28	TRBD1	TRBJ1-3	14	CASRDRFSGNTIYF
TRBV20-1	-	TRBJ2-7	14	CSASLGASSGEQYF
TRBV3-1	-	TRBJ2-2	14	CASTHGGRTGELFF
TRBV6-2/TRBV6-3	TRBD1	TRBJ1-1	14	CASSRTGPLPEAFF
TRBV4-1	-	TRBJ2-1	11	CASSQDSKQFF
TRBV15	-	TRBJ2-1	14	CATSREARANEQFF
TRBV12-3/TRBV12-4	-	TRBJ2-1	12	CASSLTGGEQFF
TRBV7-9	-	TRBJ1-2	16	CASSLGGARDTHGYTF
TRBV5-4	TRBD2	TRBJ2-1	15	CASSLRRGEYNEQFF
TRBV27	-	TRBJ2-2	15	CASSPQARFRGELFF
TRBV12-3/TRBV12-4	TRBD1	TRBJ2-2	16	CASSLRGTENTGELFF
TRBV7-2	-	TRBJ2-3	16	CASRRRGGIQGDTQYF
TRBV4-1	-	TRBJ2-1	16	CASSQDPAGSYNEQFF
TRBV6-1	-	TRBJ2-7	15	CASSPTGPLSYEQYF
TRBV28	TRBD1	TRBJ1-2	15	CASSKGQGAPYGYTF
TRBV5-5	-	TRBJ2-3	15	CASSPRPIATDTQYF
TRBV18	-	TRBJ1-1	13	CASSPSLNTEAFF
TRBV12-3/TRBV12-4	-	TRBJ2-7	11	CASSTNIEQYF
TRBV19	TRBD1	TRBJ2-7	15	CASSGPRQGAYEQYF
TRBV20-1	TRBD2	TRBJ2-5	13	CSGETSGQETQYF
TRBV20-1	-	TRBJ1-3	16	CSARPTGQSSGNTIYF
TRBV6-1	TRBD2	TRBJ2-1	15	CASRLGLAGSYEQFF
TRBV3-1	-	TRBJ2-1	16	CASSQYVAGSYNEQFF
TRBV12-3/TRBV12-4	-	TRBJ2-7	13	CASSLRAAYEQYF
TRBV6-2/TRBV6-3	TRBD1	TRBJ2-7	14	CASRGTGRPGEQYF
TRBV20-1	TRBD1	TRBJ2-7	15	CSATGGEPISYEQYF
TRBV6-1	TRBD2	TRBJ2-3	14	CASSAPGGPDTQYF
TRBV27	-	TRBJ1-2	15	CASSLGRGNYYGYTF
TRBV20-1	TRBD2	TRBJ2-1	13	CRYEDSGNLEQFF
TRBV2	-	TRBJ2-7	13	CASSEAPFGRQYF
TRBV5-1	TRBD1	TRBJ1-2	15	CASSEGTGENYGYTF
TRBV20-1	TRBD2	TRBJ2-1	13	CSASGGASNEQFF
TRBV18	-	TRBJ2-2	13	CASLPRGTGELFF
TRBV6-6	-	TRBJ1-3	13	CASTPSSGNTIYF
TRBV11-1	TRBD2	TRBJ2-1	18	CASSFTSGSKLWYNEQFF
TRBV20-1	-	TRBJ1-5	16	CSASRGVPLPNQPQHF
TRBV12-3/TRBV12-4	-	TRBJ2-7	15	CASSLTGSTSYEQYF
TRBV5-1	-	TRBJ2-7	14	CASSPNPGTSWEYF
TRBV5-1	-	TRBJ2-1	14	CASSFSDSYNEQFF
TRBV7-2	TRBD2	TRBJ2-1	15	CASSLPLRTRNEQFF
TRBV28	-	TRBJ2-5	13	CASSSPFQETQYF
TRBV20-1	-	TRBJ1-2	11	CSASTNYGYTF
TRBV7-2	TRBD2	TRBJ2-5	15	CASSLEAGGPKTQYF
TRBV19	TRBD1	TRBJ2-7	14	CASRPGTVSYEQYF
TRBV12-3/TRBV12-4	-	TRBJ2-1	15	CASSLSRGGRDEQFF
TRBV10-3	-	TRBJ2-5	13	CAISGQTEETQYF
TRBV7-6	TRBD1	TRBJ2-1	14	CASTGGQGYNEQFF
TRBV6-2/TRBV6-3	-	TRBJ1-4	15	CASSYGQGGNEKLFF
TRBV4-3	-	TRBJ2-3	15	CASSQDGTTGDTQYF
TRBV11-2	TRBD1	TRBJ1-4	15	CASSAQGGADEKLFF
TRBV7-9	-	TRBJ1-2	14	CASSLSGRDYGYTF